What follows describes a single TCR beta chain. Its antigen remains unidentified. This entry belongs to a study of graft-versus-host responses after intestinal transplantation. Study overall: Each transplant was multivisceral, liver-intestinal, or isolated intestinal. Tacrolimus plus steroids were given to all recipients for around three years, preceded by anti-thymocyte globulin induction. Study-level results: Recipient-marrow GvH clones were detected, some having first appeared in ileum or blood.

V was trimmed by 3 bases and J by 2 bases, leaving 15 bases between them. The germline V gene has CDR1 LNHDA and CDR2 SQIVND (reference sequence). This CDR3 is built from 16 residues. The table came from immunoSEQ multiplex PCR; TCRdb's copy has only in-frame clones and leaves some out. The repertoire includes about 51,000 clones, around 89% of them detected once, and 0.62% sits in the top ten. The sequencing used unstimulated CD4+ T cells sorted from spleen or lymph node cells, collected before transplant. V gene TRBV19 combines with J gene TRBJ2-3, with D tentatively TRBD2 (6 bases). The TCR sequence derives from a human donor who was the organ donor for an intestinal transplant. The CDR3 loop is CASSITAGLNTDTQYF. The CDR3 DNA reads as TGTGCCAGTAGTATTACAGCGGGTTTGAACACAGATACGCAGTATTTT.